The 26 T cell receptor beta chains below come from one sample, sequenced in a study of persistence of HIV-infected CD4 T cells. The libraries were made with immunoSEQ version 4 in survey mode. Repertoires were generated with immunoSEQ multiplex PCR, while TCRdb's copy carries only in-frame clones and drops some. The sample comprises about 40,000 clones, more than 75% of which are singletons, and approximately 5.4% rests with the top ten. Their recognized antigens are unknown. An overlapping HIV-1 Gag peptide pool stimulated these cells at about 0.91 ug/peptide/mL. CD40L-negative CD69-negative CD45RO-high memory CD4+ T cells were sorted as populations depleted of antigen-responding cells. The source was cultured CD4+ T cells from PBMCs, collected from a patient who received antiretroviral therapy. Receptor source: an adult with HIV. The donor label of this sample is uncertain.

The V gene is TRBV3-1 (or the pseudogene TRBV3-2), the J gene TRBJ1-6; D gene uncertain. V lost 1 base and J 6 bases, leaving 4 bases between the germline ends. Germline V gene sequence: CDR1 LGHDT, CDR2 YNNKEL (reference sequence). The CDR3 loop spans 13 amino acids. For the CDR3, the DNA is TGTGCCAGCAGCCAAGGTCGTAATTCACCCCTCCACTTT. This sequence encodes CASSQGRNSPLHF.

The CDR3 DNA is TGTGCCAGCAGTAATGGCCCAGACTACGAGCAGTACTTC. Amino acid sequence: CASSNGPDYEQYF. The V call is TRBV6-5, the J call TRBJ2-7; the D is unclear. Trimming took 5 bases from V and 3 from J, leaving 11 bases between them. Germline-derived CDR1 and CDR2 are MNHEY and SVGAGI. The CDR3 sequence is 13 residues long.

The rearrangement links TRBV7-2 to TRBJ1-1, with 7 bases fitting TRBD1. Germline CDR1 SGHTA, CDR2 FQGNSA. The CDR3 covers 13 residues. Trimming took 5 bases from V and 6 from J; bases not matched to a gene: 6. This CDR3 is CASSVQGSAEAFF. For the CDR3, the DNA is TGTGCCAGCAGCGTACAGGGGTCGGCTGAAGCTTTCTTT.

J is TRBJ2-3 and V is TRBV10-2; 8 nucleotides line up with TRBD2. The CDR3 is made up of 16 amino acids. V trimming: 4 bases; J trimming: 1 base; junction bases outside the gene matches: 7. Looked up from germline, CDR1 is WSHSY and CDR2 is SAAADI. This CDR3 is CASSATISGGTDTQYF. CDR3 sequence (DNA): TGCGCCAGCAGTGCTACTATTAGCGGGGGCACAGATACGCAGTATTTT.

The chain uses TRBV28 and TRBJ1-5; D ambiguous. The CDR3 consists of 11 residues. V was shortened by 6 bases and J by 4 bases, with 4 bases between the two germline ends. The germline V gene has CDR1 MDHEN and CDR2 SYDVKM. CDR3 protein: CASRRNQPQHF. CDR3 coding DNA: TGTGCCAGCAGACGGAATCAGCCCCAGCATTTT.

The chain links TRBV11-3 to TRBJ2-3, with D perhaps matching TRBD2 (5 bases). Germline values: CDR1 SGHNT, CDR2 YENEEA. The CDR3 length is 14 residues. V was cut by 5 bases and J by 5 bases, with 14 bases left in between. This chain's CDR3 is CASSPSGLGDTQYF. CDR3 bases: TGTGCCAGCAGCCCCTCCGGACTTGGAGATACGCAGTATTTT.

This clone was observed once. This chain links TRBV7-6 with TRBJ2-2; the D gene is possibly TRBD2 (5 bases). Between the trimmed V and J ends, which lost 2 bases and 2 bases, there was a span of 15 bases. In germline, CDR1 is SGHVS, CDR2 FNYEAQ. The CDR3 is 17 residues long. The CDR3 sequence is CASSLYPGGRNTGELFF. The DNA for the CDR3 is TGTGCCAGCAGCTTATATCCAGGAGGCCGAAACACCGGGGAGCTGTTTTTT. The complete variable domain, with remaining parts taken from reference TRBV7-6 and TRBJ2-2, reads GAGVSQSPRYKVTKRGQDVALRCDPISGHVSLYWYRQALGQGPEFLTYFNYEAQQDKSGLPNDRFSAERPEGSISTLTIQRTEQRDSAMYRCASSLYPGGRNTGELFFGEGSRLTVL.

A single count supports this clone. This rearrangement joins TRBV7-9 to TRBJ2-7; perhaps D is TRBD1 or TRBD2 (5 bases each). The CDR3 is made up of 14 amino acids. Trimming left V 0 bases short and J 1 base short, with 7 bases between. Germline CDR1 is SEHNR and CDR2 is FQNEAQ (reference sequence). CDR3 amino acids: CASSLAEGSYEQYF. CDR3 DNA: TGTGCCAGCAGCTTAGCAGAGGGGTCCTACGAGCAGTACTTC.

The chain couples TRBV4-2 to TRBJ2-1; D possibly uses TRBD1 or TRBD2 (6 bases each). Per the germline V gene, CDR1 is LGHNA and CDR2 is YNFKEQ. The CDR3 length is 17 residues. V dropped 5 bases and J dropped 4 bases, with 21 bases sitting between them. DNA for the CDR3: TGTGCCAGCAGCAACGGTGGTTGGAGGGGGAGGTACAATGAGCAGTTCTTC. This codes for CASSNGGWRGRYNEQFF.

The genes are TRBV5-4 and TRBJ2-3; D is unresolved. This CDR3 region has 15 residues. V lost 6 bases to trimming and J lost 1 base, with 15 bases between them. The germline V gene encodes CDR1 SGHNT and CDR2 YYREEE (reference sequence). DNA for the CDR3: TGTGCCAGCACCTTTGGAGACAAGCGCACAGATACGCAGTATTTT. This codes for CASTFGDKRTDTQYF.

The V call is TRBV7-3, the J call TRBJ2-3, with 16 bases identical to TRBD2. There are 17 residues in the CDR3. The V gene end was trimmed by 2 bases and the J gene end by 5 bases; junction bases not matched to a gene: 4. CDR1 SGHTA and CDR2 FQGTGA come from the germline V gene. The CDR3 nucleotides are TGTGCCAGCAGCTTAGGGACTAGCGGGGGGGCAGAAGATACGCAGTATTTT. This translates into CASSLGTSGGAEDTQYF.

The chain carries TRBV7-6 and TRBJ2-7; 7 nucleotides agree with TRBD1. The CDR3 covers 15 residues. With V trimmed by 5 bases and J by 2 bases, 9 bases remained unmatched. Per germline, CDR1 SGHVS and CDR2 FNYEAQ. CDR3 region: CASSRTGSDTYEQYF. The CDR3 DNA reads TGTGCCAGCAGCCGGACAGGAAGCGACACCTACGAGCAGTACTTC.

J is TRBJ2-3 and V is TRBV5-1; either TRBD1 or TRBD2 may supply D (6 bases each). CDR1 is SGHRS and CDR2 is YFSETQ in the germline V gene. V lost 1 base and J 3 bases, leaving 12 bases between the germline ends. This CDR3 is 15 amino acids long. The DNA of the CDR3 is TGCGCCAGCAGCTTGAGGGGGGATCCGACAGATACGCAGTATTTT. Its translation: CASSLRGDPTDTQYF.

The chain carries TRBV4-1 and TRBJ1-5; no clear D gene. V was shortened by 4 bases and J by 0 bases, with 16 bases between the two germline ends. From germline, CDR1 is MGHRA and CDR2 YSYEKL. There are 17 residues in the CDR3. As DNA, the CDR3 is TGCGCCAGCAGCCCAAGAGGCTCCTTTTTTAGCAATCAGCCCCAGCATTTT. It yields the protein CASSPRGSFFSNQPQHF.

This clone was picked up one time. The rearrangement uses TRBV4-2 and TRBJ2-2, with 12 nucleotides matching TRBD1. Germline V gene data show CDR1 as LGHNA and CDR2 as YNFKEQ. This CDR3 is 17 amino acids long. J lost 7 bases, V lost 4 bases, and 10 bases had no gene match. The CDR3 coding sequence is TGTGCCAGCAGCCTGGGTCCGGGACAGGGGGCCGTCGGGGAGCTGTTTTTT. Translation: CASSLGPGQGAVGELFF.

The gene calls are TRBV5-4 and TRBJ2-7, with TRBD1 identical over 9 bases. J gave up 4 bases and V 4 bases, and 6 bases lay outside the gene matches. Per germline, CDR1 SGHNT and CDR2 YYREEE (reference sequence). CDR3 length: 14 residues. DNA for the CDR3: TGTGCCAGCAGCGCGGGGACAGGGAGATACGAGCAGTACTTC. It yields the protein CASSAGTGRYEQYF.

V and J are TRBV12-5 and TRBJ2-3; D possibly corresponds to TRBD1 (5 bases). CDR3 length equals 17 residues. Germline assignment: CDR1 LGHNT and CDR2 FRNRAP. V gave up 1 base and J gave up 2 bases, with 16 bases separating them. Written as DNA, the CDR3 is TGTGCTAGTGGTTTGGGGGGCACCAGCATATCCACAGATACGCAGTATTTT. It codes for CASGLGGTSISTDTQYF.

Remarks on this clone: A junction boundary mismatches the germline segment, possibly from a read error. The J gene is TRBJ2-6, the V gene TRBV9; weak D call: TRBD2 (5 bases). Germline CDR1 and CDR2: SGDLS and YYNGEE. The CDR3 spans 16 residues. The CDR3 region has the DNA TGTGCCAGCAGCCTCGGGGAGAGCTCTGCGGCCAACGTCCTGACTTTC. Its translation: CASSLGESSAANVLTF.

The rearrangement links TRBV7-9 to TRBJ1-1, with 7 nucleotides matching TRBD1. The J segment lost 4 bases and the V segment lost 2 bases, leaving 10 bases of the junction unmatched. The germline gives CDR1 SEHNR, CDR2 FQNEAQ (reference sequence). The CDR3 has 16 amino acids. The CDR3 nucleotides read TGTGCCAGCAGCTTACGACAGGGTCAGGGAGGCACTGAAGCTTTCTTT. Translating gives CASSLRQGQGGTEAFF.

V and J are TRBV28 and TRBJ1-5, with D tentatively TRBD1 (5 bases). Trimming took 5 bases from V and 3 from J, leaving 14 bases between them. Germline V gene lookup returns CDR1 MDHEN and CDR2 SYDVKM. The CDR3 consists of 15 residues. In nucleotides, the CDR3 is TGTGCCAGCAGTGTCCCAACGGGGCTCAATCAGCCCCAGCATTTT. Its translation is CASSVPTGLNQPQHF.

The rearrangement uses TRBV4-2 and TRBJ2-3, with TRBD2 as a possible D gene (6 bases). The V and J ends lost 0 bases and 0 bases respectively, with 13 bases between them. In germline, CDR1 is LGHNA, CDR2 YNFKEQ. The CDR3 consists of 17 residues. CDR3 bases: TGTGCCAGCAGCCAAGATCAAGTGGGGGGTAGCACAGATACGCAGTATTTT. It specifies CASSQDQVGGSTDTQYF.

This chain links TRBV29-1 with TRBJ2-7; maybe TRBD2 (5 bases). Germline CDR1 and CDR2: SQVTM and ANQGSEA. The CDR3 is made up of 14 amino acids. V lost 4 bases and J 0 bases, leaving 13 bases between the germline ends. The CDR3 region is CSVAPGNPSYEQYF. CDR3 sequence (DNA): TGCAGCGTTGCTCCGGGGAACCCCTCCTACGAGCAGTACTTC.

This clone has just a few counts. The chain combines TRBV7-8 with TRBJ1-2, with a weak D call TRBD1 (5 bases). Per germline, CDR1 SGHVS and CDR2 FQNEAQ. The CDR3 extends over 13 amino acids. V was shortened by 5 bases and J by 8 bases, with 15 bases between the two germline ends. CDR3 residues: CASSKGATAGYTF. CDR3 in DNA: TGTGCCAGCAGCAAAGGGGCCACCGCGGGCTACACCTTC.

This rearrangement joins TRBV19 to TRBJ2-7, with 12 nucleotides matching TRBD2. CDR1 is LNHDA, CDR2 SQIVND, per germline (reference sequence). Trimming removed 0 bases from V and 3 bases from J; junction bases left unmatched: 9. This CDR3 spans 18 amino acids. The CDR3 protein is CASSIESGLAGTYYEQYF. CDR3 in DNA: TGTGCCAGTAGTATAGAGTCCGGACTAGCGGGGACCTACTACGAGCAGTACTTC.

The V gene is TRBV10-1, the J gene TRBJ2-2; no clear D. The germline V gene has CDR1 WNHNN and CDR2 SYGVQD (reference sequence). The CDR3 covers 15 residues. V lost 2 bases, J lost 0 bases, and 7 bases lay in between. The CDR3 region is CASSEVWPNTGELFF. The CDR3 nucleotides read TGCGCCAGCAGTGAGGTTTGGCCGAACACCGGGGAGCTGTTTTTT.

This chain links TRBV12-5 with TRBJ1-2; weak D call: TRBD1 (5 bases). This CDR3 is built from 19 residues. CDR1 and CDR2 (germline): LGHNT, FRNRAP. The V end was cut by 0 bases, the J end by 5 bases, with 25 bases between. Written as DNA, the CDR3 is TGTGCTAGTGGTTTGGTATATGGGGGAGGAGAGAGGGGTAATTATGGCTACACCTTC. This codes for CASGLVYGGGERGNYGYTF. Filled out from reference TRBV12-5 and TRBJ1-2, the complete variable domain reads DARVTQTPRHKVTEMGQEVTMRCQPILGHNTVFWYRQTMMQGLELLAYFRNRAPLDDSGMPKDRFSAEMPDATLATLKIQPSEPRDSAVYFCASGLVYGGGERGNYGYTFGSGTRLTVV.